This is a list of T cell receptor beta chains from one sample in a study of blood T cell repertoires in COVID-19. TCRdb keeps only in-frame clones here, not all; method: immunoSEQ multiplex PCR. The table lists some 410,000 clones, roughly 90% of them singletons. Sequencing was performed on PBMCs or T cells enriched from blood (not recorded which). These receptors were obtained from a woman in her twenties or thirties with acute COVID-19. Each CDR3 is given with its conserved first and last residue. D genes are given only for firm matches. The size field is filled for only some rows; it gives once, few, many or a size class.

clone_size,d_call,v_call,cdr3_length,j_call,cdr3_nt,cdr3_aa
.,.,TRBV2,14,TRBJ1-4,TGTGCCAGCAGCGCAGGGTTGACTTTTGAAAAACTGTTTTTT,CASSAGLTFEKLFF
.,.,TRBV5-5,15,TRBJ2-7,TGTGCCAGCAGCTTCGTGCCAGGGGAGACCTACGAGCAGTACTTC,CASSFVPGETYEQYF
few,TRBD2,TRBV7-2,15,TRBJ2-2,TGTGCCAGCAGCTTAAGGCGGGGGATAACCGGGGAGCTGTTTTTT,CASSLRRGITGELFF
.,.,TRBV2,11,TRBJ1-2,TGTGCCAGCAGTGGCGGGGTTGGCTACACCTTC,CASSGGVGYTF
once,.,TRBV6-5,13,TRBJ1-5,TGTGCCAGCGTGGGGGGGGGTAACCAGCCCCAGCATTTT,CASVGGGNQPQHF
.,TRBD1,TRBV10-3,19,TRBJ2-6,TGTGCCATCAGTGAGTCGTTATTGGACAGGGGGACTGGGGCCAACGTCCTGACTTTC,CAISESLLDRGTGANVLTF
.,TRBD2,TRBV9,16,TRBJ2-1,TGTGCCAGCAGCGGAAGGACTAGCGGGGGTTCCAATGAGCAGTTCTTC,CASSGRTSGGSNEQFF
.,.,TRBV4-1,14,TRBJ1-4,TGCGCCAGCAGCCATTGGGGAGGGGGTGAAAAACTGTTTTTT,CASSHWGGGEKLFF
.,.,TRBV5-1,13,TRBJ1-2,TGCGCCAGCAGCTTGGTATCGGGCTATGGCTACACCTTC,CASSLVSGYGYTF
.,.,TRBV15,17,TRBJ1-5,TGTGCCACCAGCAGAGTGAGTGGAAACCGCTGGGGAGGGCCCCAGCATTTT,CATSRVSGNRWGGPQHF
.,.,TRBV29-1,14,TRBJ1-2,TGCAGCGCCCCGCCGGGGGGCGCAGGAAAGGGCTACACCTTC,CSAPPGGAGKGYTF
.,TRBD1,TRBV14,17,TRBJ1-1,TGTGCCAGCAGCCAAAGTTTGTGGACAGGCGTGAACACTGAAGCTTTCTTT,CASSQSLWTGVNTEAFF
.,.,TRBV9,16,TRBJ1-6,TGTGCCAGCAGCGTAGGGGAGGTTTGGGCCAATTCACCCCTCCACTTT,CASSVGEVWANSPLHF
.,TRBD1,TRBV5-1,16,TRBJ2-6,TGCGCCAGCAGCTTACAGGGGGGAGCTGGGGCCAACGTCCTGACTTTC,CASSLQGGAGANVLTF
.,.,TRBV21-1,17,TRBJ2-2,TGTGCCAGCAGCAAAACTGGGACAGGGGTGAACACCGGGGAGCTGTTTTTT,CASSKTGTGVNTGELFF
many,.,TRBV13,18,TRBJ2-4,TGTGCCAGCAGCCGAAATCCTGCGGGCTCACTAGCCAAAAACATTCAGTACTTC,CASSRNPAGSLAKNIQYF
.,.,TRBV29-1,13,TRBJ2-1,TGCAGCGTTGATGGGCAGCTTTACAATGAGCAGTTCTTC,CSVDGQLYNEQFF
.,.,TRBV27,15,TRBJ1-1,TGTGCCAGCAGTTTATCGGGGGACATGAACACTGAAGCTTTCTTT,CASSLSGDMNTEAFF
few,TRBD1,TRBV5-1,17,TRBJ1-1,TGCGCCAGCAGCTTGATGGGAACAGGGGGTGTGAACACTGAAGCTTTCTTT,CASSLMGTGGVNTEAFF
.,TRBD1,TRBV12-5,14,TRBJ1-2,TGTGCTAGTGCCTCCCAAGGACAGGGCTATGGCTACACCTTC,CASASQGQGYGYTF
.,.,TRBV11-2,16,TRBJ1-4,TGTGCCAGCAGCTTGGGTGTCCAGGCAACTAATGAAAAACTGTTTTTT,CASSLGVQATNEKLFF
.,.,TRBV12-5,13,TRBJ1-1,TGTGCTAGTGGAAGAGAGACGGGAGCTGAAGCTTTCTTT,CASGRETGAEAFF
.,.,TRBV7-8,13,TRBJ1-2,TGTGCCAGCAGCTTATCGCCCTCAGATGGCTACACCTTC,CASSLSPSDGYTF
.,TRBD1,TRBV5-3,20,TRBJ1-6,TGTGCCAGAAGCTTGGGGGAATATCCGGGACAGGGTGGGGTAAGATCACCCCTCCACTTT,CARSLGEYPGQGGVRSPLHF
.,.,TRBV12-5,15,TRBJ2-2,TGTGCTAGTGGTTCCTTTCAGGCGAACACCGGGGAGCTGTTTTTT,CASGSFQANTGELFF
once,.,TRBV7-8,13,TRBJ1-2,TGTGCCAGCAGCTTAGGACAGGACCAAGGCTACACCTTC,CASSLGQDQGYTF
.,.,TRBV20-1,9,TRBJ1-2,TGCAGTGCTAGAGATGGGCAGCACTTC,CSARDGQHF
few,.,TRBV28,14,TRBJ1-6,TGTGCCAGCAGTGGGCGGACTTATAATTCACCCCTCCACTTT,CASSGRTYNSPLHF
.,.,TRBV5-1,14,TRBJ1-6,TGCGCCAGCAACCCGGGACACACTAATTCACCCCTCCACTTT,CASNPGHTNSPLHF
.,.,TRBV12-3/TRBV12-4,13,TRBJ2-3,TGTGCCAGCAGTTCTTATCTGTCCGGTGGGCAGTATTTT,CASSSYLSGGQYF
.,.,TRBV7-2,16,TRBJ1-1,TGTGCCAGCAGCTCGAACACAAGGGGGGGCGGGACTGAAGCTTTCTTT,CASSSNTRGGGTEAFF
.,.,TRBV27,17,TRBJ2-4,TGTGCCAGCAGCCCTCCAAGGAGACCACTAGCCAAAAACATTCAGTACTTC,CASSPPRRPLAKNIQYF
.,TRBD1,TRBV25-1,16,TRBJ1-2,TGTGCCAGCAGCCGGGACAGGGACTCCCCTAACTATGGCTACACCTTC,CASSRDRDSPNYGYTF
.,TRBD1,TRBV5-1,15,TRBJ1-4,TGCGCCAGCAGCGCGACAGGGCAGGGTAATGAAAAACTGTTTTTT,CASSATGQGNEKLFF
once,.,TRBV21-1,13,TRBJ1-5,TGTGCCAGCAGGTCTTATAGCAATCAGCCCCAGCATTTT,CASRSYSNQPQHF
once,.,TRBV7-2,12,TRBJ1-2,TGTGCCAGCAGCTTAGGCAGGGCCGGCTACACCTTC,CASSLGRAGYTF
.,TRBD1,TRBV30,15,TRBJ1-3,TGTGCCTGGACCCCGGGACAGGGGGCTCGAAACACCATATATTTT,CAWTPGQGARNTIYF
.,.,TRBV9,14,TRBJ2-1,TGTGCCAGCAGCAGCAGGGGCCCCTACAATGAGCAGTTCTTC,CASSSRGPYNEQFF
.,.,TRBV30,14,TRBJ1-5,TGTGCCTGGAGTGACAGTCTAAGCAATCAGCCCCAGCATTTT,CAWSDSLSNQPQHF
.,.,TRBV10-2,15,TRBJ1-2,TGCGCCAGCAGTGAAGGGGTTTCGGTGTACTATGGCTACACCTTC,CASSEGVSVYYGYTF
once,TRBD1,TRBV6-1,14,TRBJ2-7,TGTGCCAGCAGTGAGACAGGGGAATTCTACGAGCAGTACTTC,CASSETGEFYEQYF
.,TRBD2,TRBV13,15,TRBJ2-7,TGTGCCAGCAGCTCCCGTGGAGCGGGACCCTACGAGCAGTACTTC,CASSSRGAGPYEQYF
once,TRBD2,TRBV9,13,TRBJ2-3,TGTGCCAGCAGCCCCGGGGGGACAGATACGCAGTATTTT,CASSPGGTDTQYF
.,.,TRBV7-3,15,TRBJ2-7,TGTGCCAGCAGCTTAGACAGCCTAGGTGGCTACGAGCAGTACTTC,CASSLDSLGGYEQYF
.,TRBD1,TRBV6-5,14,TRBJ2-3,TGTGCCACCCACAGGGGACAGAGCACAGATACGCAGTATTTT,CATHRGQSTDTQYF
once,.,TRBV5-5,13,TRBJ2-7,TGTGCCAGCAGCTTGCAGGGGACCTACGAGCAGTACTTC,CASSLQGTYEQYF
few,.,TRBV19,14,TRBJ2-2,TGTGCCAGTAGTAAACAGGGATTGGCCGGGGAGCTGTTTTTT,CASSKQGLAGELFF
.,.,TRBV19,17,TRBJ1-5,TGTGCCACTGCCCGCCCGAAAAAAGACAGAGGCAATCAGCCCCAGCATTTT,CATARPKKDRGNQPQHF
.,.,TRBV20-1,12,TRBJ2-5,TGCAGTGCTAGTCCAAATCAAGAGACCCAGTACTTC,CSASPNQETQYF
.,TRBD1,TRBV24-1,15,TRBJ2-7,TGTGCCACCAGTGACGCCGGGACAGGGGGCTACGAGCAGTACTTC,CATSDAGTGGYEQYF
.,.,TRBV15,15,TRBJ2-4,TGTGCCACCAGCAGAAATACAGCAGCCAAAAACATTCAGTACTTC,CATSRNTAAKNIQYF
.,.,TRBV15,18,TRBJ1-3,TGTGCCACCAGCAGACCGACGGGACTTGTGGTCTCTGGAAACACCATATATTTT,CATSRPTGLVVSGNTIYF
.,TRBD1,TRBV3-1/TRBV3-2,21,TRBJ2-7,TGTGCCAGCAGCCAAGGAGTCGTACTGGAAGAAACTACAGGGGCTTTTTACGAGCAGTACTTC,CASSQGVVLEETTGAFYEQYF
.,.,TRBV28,14,TRBJ1-6,TGTGCCAGCAGTTTAGTATCTTATCGGTCACCCCTCCACTTT,CASSLVSYRSPLHF
.,.,TRBV24-1,17,TRBJ2-6,TGTGCCACCAGTGATTTTAAGGGCGCGGGTGGGGCCAACGTCCTGACTTTC,CATSDFKGAGGANVLTF